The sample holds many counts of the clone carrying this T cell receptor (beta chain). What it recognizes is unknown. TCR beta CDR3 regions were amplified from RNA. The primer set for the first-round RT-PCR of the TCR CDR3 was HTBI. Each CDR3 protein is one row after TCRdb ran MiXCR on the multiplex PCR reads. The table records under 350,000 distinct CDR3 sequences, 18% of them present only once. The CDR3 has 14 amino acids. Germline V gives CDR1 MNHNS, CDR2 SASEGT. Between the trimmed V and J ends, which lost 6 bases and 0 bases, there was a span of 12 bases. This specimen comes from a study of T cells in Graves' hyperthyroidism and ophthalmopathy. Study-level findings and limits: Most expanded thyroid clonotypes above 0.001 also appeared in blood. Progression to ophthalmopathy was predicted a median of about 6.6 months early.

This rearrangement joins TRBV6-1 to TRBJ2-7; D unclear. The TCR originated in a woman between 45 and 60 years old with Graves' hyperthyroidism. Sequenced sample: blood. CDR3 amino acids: CASSPQRSSYEQYF. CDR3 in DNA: TGTGCCAGCAGCCCACAGAGGAGCTCCTACGAGCAGTACTTC.